This is a list of T cell receptor beta chains from one sample in a study of CD8 T cells in ankylosing spondylitis. From the 5' RACE reads, TCRdb called clonotypes with MiXCR, one entry per CDR3 protein. Of about 140,000 distinct CDR3 sequences in the sample, about 32% were seen once. Source material: synovial fluid, either unsorted or a sorted T cell fraction (not recorded which). All receptors come from a male donor with ankylosing spondylitis. Both conserved end residues are part of each CDR3. Part of the rows lack a size; the others show once, few, many or a class for expanded clones.

V gene	clone size	CDR3 protein
TRBV18	.	CASSLGQLANTGELFF
TRBV20-1	few	CSAPSESGWPQHF
TRBV6-5	many	CASSYSSSRTSNQPQHF
TRBV27	.	CASSARELDTQYF
TRBV3-1	many	CASSQRGGFQETQYF
TRBV14	few	CASSHTSGPKDQETQYF
TRBV19	.	CASSIDRGGGELFF
TRBV9	few	CASSVDGGINTGELFF
TRBV24-1	.	CATSDAGQGNNEQFF
TRBV4-1	.	CASSQERGGTSTDTQYF
TRBV7-8	.	CASSSDRTGELFF
TRBV24-1	.	CATLDLAGETQYF
TRBV11-2	many	CASSLVSVSNQPQHF
TRBV7-3	once	CASSPGTQTPEQFF
TRBV28	.	CASSPYPGTKYEQYF
TRBV7-2	many	CASSYDRGETQYF
TRBV2	many	CASRGSATNTEAFF
TRBV12-3/TRBV12-4	many	CASSSPGRRGLNQPQHF
TRBV11-3	.	CASSLVRGITDTQYF
TRBV2	.	CASSESRRETQYF
TRBV3-1	few	CASRPPGQGAYGYTF
TRBV20-1	few	CSRRDRNEKLFF
TRBV30	few	CAWNLGQGVPLHF
TRBV10-3	.	CAISAGAANSPLHF
TRBV20-1	.	CSAREGLITEAFF
TRBV6-6	.	CASRSGQNTEAFF
TRBV7-2	.	CASSSPGDRSYEQYF
TRBV5-1	.	CASSYLAGANNEQFF
TRBV29-1	.	CSVDNGSNEQFF
TRBV7-9	few	CASSLASPVSGTDTQYF
TRBV10-3	.	CAISDDPDTEAFF
TRBV20-1	.	CSAQAAQSQETQYF
TRBV12-3/TRBV12-4	.	CASSLSGPYSNQPQHF
TRBV12-3/TRBV12-4	few	CASSFIADTQYF
TRBV7-6	few	CASSPGVPAEAFF
TRBV2	few	CASSAGQLSNQPQHF
TRBV9	.	CASSPRAGAPQETQYF
TRBV29-1	many	CAEGGGDTQYF
TRBV7-9	.	CASSFGQPSYEQYF
TRBV20-1	many	CSARDAGRGGQPQHF
TRBV6-1	many	CASSPTAGGYEAFF
TRBV20-1	.	CSARVWENTEAFF
TRBV20-1	.	CSARDFDHNRGTVNYATNEKLFF
TRBV12-3/TRBV12-4	many	CASSVSGTSVGYTF
TRBV20-1	many	CSSYWQHGYTF
TRBV25-1	many	CASSEFRAGGSTNEKLFF
TRBV20-1	.	CSASLGLAQSDTQYF
TRBV10-3	once	CAIRDSNQPQHF
TRBV7-7	.	CASSLGAEETQYF
TRBV28	few	CASSIPTGEQFF
TRBV3-1	.	CASSSRDRYNEQFF
TRBV6-1	once	CASANRGYANTEAFF